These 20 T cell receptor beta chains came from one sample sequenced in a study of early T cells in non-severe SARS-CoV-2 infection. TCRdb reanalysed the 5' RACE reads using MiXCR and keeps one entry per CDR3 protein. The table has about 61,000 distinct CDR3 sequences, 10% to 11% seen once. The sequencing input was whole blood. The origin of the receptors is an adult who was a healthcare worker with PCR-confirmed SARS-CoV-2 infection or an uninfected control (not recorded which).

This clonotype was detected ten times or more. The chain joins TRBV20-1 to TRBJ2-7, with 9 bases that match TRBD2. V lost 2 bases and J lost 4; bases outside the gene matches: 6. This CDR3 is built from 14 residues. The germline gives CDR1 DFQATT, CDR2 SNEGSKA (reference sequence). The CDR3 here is CSARSGTSLYEQYF. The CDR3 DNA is TGCAGTGCTAGATCGGGGACTAGCTTGTACGAGCAGTACTTC.

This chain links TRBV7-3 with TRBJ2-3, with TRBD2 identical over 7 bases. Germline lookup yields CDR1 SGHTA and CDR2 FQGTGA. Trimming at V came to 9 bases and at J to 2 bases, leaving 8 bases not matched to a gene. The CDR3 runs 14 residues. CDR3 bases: TGTGCCAGTTCGGGGGGACCTTCCACAGATACGCAGTATTTT. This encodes CASSGGPSTDTQYF.

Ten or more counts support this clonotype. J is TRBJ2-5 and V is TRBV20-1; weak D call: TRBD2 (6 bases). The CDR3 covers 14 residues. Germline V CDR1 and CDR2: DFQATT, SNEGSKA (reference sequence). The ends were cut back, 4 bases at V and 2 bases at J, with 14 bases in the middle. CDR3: CSAKPPGGQETQYF. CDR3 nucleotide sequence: TGCAGTGCTAAACCTCCTGGGGGGCAAGAGACCCAGTACTTC.

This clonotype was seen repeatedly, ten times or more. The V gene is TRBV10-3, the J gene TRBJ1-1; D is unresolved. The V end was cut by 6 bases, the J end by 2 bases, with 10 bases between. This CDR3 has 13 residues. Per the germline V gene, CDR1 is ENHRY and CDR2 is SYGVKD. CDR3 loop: CAIRKDGNTEAFF. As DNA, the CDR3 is TGTGCCATCAGGAAGGACGGTAACACTGAAGCTTTCTTT.

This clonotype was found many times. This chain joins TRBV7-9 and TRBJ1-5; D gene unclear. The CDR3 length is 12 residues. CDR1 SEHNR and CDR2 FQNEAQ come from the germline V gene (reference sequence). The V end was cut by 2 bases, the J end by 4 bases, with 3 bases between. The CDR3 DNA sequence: TGTGCCAGCAGCTTAACTAATCAGCCCCAGCATTTT. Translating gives CASSLTNQPQHF.

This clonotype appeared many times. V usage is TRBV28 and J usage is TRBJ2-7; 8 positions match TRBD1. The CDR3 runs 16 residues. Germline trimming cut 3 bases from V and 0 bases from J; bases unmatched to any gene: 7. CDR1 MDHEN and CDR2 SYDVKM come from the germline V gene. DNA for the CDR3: TGTGCCAGCAGTTTCCAATCGACAGGGGTCTCCTACGAGCAGTACTTC. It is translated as CASSFQSTGVSYEQYF. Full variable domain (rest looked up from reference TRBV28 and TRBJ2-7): DVKVTQSSRYLVKRTGEKVFLECVQDMDHENMFWYRQDPGLGLRLIYFSYDVKMKEKGDIPEGYSVSREKKERFSLILESASTNQTSMYLCASSFQSTGVSYEQYFGPGTRLTVT.

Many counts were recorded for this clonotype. CDR3 region: CASSQLGTGTGRYGYTF. The DNA for the CDR3 is TGTGCCAGCAGCCAGTTAGGGACCGGGACAGGGAGGTATGGCTACACCTTC. The rearrangement joins TRBV3-1 to TRBJ1-2; 9 positions agree with TRBD1. The germline V gene encodes CDR1 LGHDT and CDR2 YNNKEL (reference sequence). Losses at the gene ends were 3 bases for V and 5 bases for J; bases not matched to a gene: 13. The CDR3 sequence is 17 residues long.

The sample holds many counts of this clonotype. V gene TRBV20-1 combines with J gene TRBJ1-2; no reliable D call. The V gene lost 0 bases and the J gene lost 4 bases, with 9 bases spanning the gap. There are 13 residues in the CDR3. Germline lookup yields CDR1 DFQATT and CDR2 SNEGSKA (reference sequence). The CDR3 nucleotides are TGCAGTGCTAGAGATGAGGCAGCCTATGGCTACACCTTC. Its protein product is CSARDEAAYGYTF.

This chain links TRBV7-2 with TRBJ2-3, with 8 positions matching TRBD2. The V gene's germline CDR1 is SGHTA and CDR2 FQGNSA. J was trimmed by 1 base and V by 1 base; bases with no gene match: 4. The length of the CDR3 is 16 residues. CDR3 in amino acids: CASSLGARGGTDTQYF. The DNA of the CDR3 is TGTGCCAGCAGCTTAGGTGCGCGGGGGGGCACAGATACGCAGTATTTT.

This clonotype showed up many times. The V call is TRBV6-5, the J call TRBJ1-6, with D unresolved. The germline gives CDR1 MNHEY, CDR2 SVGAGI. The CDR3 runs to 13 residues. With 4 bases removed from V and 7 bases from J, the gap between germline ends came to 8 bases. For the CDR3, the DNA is TGTGCCAGCAGTTCTCGAGGGAATTCACCCCTCCACTTT. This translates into CASSSRGNSPLHF.

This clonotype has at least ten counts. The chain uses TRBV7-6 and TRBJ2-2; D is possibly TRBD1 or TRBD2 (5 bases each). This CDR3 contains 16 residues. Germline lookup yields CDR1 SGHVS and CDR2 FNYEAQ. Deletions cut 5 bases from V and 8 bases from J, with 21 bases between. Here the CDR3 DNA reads TGTGCCAGCAGCAAGCTCGGGCCTCGGGACGCGGGGGAGCTGTTTTTT. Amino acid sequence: CASSKLGPRDAGELFF.

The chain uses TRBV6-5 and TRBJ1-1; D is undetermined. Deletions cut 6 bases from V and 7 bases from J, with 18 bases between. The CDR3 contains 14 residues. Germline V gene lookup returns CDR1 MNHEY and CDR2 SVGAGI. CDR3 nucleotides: TGTGCCAGCAGACCCCTCGGCGGGGATGTTGAAGCTTTCTTT. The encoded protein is CASRPLGGDVEAFF.

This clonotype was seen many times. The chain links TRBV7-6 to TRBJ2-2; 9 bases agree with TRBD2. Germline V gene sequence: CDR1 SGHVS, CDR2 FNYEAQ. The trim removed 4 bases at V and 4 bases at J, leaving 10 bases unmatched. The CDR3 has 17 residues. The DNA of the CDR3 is TGTGCCAGCAGCTCGAGTGGTGCGGGGGGGTTCACCGGGGAGCTGTTTTTT. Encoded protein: CASSSSGAGGFTGELFF.

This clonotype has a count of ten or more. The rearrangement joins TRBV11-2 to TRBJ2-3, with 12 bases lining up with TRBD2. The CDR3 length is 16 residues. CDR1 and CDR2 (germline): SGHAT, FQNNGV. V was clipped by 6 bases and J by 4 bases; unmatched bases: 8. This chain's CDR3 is CASRQRTSGNPDTQYF. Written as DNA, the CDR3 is TGTGCCAGCAGACAGAGGACTAGCGGGAACCCAGATACGCAGTATTTT.

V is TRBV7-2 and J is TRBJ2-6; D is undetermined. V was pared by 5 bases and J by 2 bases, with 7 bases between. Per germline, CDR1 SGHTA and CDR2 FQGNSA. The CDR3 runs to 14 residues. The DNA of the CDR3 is TGTGCCAGCAGCCCGAAGGCTGGGGCCAACGTCCTGACTTTC. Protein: CASSPKAGANVLTF.

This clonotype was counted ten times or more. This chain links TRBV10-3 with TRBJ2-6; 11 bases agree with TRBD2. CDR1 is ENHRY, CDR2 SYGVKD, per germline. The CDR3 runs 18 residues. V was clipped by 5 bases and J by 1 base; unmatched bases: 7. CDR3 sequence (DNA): TGTGCCATCAGTCAAATAGCGGGGGGGATGTCTGGGGCCAACGTCCTGACTTTC. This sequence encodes CAISQIAGGMSGANVLTF.

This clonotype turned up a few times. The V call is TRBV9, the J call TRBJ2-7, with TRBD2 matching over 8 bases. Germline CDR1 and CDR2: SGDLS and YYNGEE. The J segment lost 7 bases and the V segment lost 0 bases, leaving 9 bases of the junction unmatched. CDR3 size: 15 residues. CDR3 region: CASSVDFGLAGEQYF. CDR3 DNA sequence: TGTGCCAGCAGCGTAGACTTTGGACTAGCAGGGGAGCAGTACTTC.

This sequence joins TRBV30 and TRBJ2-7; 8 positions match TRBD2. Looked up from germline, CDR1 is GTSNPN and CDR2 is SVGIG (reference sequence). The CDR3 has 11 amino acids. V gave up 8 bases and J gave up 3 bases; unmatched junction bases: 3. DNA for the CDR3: TGTGCCGGCGCGGGGGGCTACGAGCAGTACTTC. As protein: CAGAGGYEQYF.

CDR3 amino acids: CASSLPDRAYEQYF. The CDR3 DNA sequence: TGTGCCAGCAGCCTGCCCGACAGGGCCTACGAGCAGTACTTC. The rearrangement uses TRBV7-2 and TRBJ2-7, with 7 bases identical to TRBD1. CDR3 length: 14 residues. In germline, CDR1 is SGHTA, CDR2 FQGNSA. J lost 2 bases, V lost 5 bases, and 6 bases had no gene match.

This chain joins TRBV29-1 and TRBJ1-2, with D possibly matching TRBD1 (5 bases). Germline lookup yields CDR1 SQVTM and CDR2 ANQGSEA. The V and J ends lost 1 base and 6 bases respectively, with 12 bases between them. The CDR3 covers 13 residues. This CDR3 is CSVEGQQVDGYTF. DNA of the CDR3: TGCAGCGTTGAAGGACAGCAGGTCGATGGCTACACCTTC.